The sequence of this T cell receptor beta chain was determined in a study of siplizumab effects on memory and regulatory T cells. General study results and limits: Siplizumab significantly brought down the alloreactive sequences that trace back to unstimulated CD4+ memory cells.

Responder and stimulator cells in the mixed lymphocyte reaction were cultured together for under 7 days at 37°C. Labelling reagents were assigned as CFSE for responder PBMCs and Violet Dye for stimulator PBMCs, which were mixed 1:1. Regarding this clone: What it binds is not known.

Germline values: CDR1 MNHEY, CDR2 SVGAGI. Trimming took 6 bases from V and 2 from J, leaving 17 bases between them. This CDR3 region has 15 residues. Here immunoSEQ multiplex PCR was the method, and the copy in TCRdb shows in-frame clones only, minus some. The table records just under 20,000 clones, 44% of them present only once. The material sequenced was CFSE-low (dividing) CD4+ T cells sorted from an allogeneic mixed lymphocyte reaction. The clonotype originates from a human donor in good health; the cells came from an allogeneic mixed lymphocyte reaction. Some clones in this sample may be carry-over from other donors' samples. This chain uses TRBV6-5 with TRBJ2-7, with no clear D. In nucleotides, the CDR3 is TGTGCCAGCAGCCCCCAGTCCTACAAAACCTACGAGCAGTACTTC. It encodes CASSPQSYKTYEQYF.